This is a list of T cell receptor beta chains from one sample in a study of blood T cell repertoires in COVID-19. Clones were read by immunoSEQ multiplex PCR, and TCRdb kept only the in-frame ones, dropping some. Here the sample spans 100,000 or so clones, 86% being singletons. What was sequenced was peripheral blood. These receptors all stem from a man aged 55 to 69 with acute or convalescent COVID-19. Each CDR3 is given with its conserved first and last residue. The D gene is left open where the match is weak. The size field is filled for only some rows; it gives once, few, many or a size class.

d_call clone_size j_call v_call cdr3_nt cdr3_aa
TRBD2 once TRBJ2-1 TRBV5-1 TGCGCCAGCAGCTCCGAGCGGGAGTACAATGAGCAGTTCTTC CASSSEREYNEQFF
TRBD1 . TRBJ1-5 TRBV28 TGTGCCAGCAGCGACCCTGGACAGGGGGCGAATCAGCCCCAGCATTTT CASSDPGQGANQPQHF
TRBD2 . TRBJ2-1 TRBV14 TGTGCCAGCAGCCAAATTACCCGGACTAGCGGGAAAGAGCAGTTCTTC CASSQITRTSGKEQFF
. . TRBJ1-6 TRBV25-1 TGTGCCAGCAGTGAGGCGGACAGAATGAATTCACCCCTCCACTTT CASSEADRMNSPLHF
. . TRBJ2-5 TRBV19 TGTGCCAGTAGTATAAGCGGACAAGAGACCCAGTACTTC CASSISGQETQYF
. . TRBJ1-1 TRBV2 TGTGCCAGCAGGTTGAACAGGGATTCTGAAGCTTTCTTT CASRLNRDSEAFF
. . TRBJ1-1 TRBV7-9 TGTGCCAGCAGGGCTGCGGGGGCTAGCACTGAAGCTTTCTTT CASRAAGASTEAFF
. . TRBJ2-1 TRBV27 TGTGCCAGCAGTTGGGACACCCAGGCGGTAAATGAGCAGTTCTTC CASSWDTQAVNEQFF
. . TRBJ1-1 TRBV30 TGTGCCTGGAGGGGGGGCACTGAAGCTTTCTTT CAWRGGTEAFF
. . TRBJ1-5 TRBV30 TGTGCCTGGAGTGTACGAAGCAGGGGCAATCAGCCCCAGCATTTT CAWSVRSRGNQPQHF
. . TRBJ1-6 TRBV10-2 TGCGCCAGCAGGTCTCAGGGGTGGGCCAATTCACCCCTCCACTTT CASRSQGWANSPLHF
TRBD1 . TRBJ1-2 TRBV10-3 TGTGCCATCACCGCGACAGGGGGTGGAGGCTACACCTTC CAITATGGGGYTF
TRBD1 . TRBJ2-1 TRBV5-6 TGTGCCAGCAGCATACGACAGGGGGGGTACAATGAGCAGTTCTTC CASSIRQGGYNEQFF
. . TRBJ2-7 TRBV5-1 TGCGCCAGCAGCTTGGTAGTGGGAGAGTACGAGCAGTACTTC CASSLVVGEYEQYF
TRBD1 few TRBJ1-2 TRBV2 TGTGCCAGCAGTACCACAGGGGGGTCTGGCTACACCTTC CASSTTGGSGYTF
TRBD1 . TRBJ2-2 TRBV7-9 TGTGCCAGCAGCCCTCCGGGACAGGGGTTTTCCGGGGAGCTGTTTTTT CASSPPGQGFSGELFF
. . TRBJ1-2 TRBV6-5 TGTGCCAGCAGTTCCCCCCACAGGGTAGATGGCTACACCTTC CASSSPHRVDGYTF
TRBD2 few TRBJ2-1 TRBV4-1 TGCGCCAGCAGCCACGCAGCGGGAGTGGGGAATGAGCAGTTCTTC CASSHAAGVGNEQFF
TRBD2 . TRBJ2-1 TRBV3-1/TRBV3-2 TGTGCCAGCAGCCAGGGAGCGTTGTGGACTAGCGGGACAGATGAGCAGTTCTTC CASSQGALWTSGTDEQFF
TRBD2 once TRBJ2-7 TRBV10-3 TGTGCCATCTATCGGACTAGGCCCTCCTACGAGCAGTACTTC CAIYRTRPSYEQYF
. . TRBJ1-2 TRBV18 TGTGCCAGCTCACCCGAGGAGGACTATGGCTACACCTTC CASSPEEDYGYTF
. . TRBJ1-3 TRBV5-1 TGCGCCAGCAGCCCGCGAACAGGCGGTGTGGGAAACACCATATATTTT CASSPRTGGVGNTIYF
TRBD1 . TRBJ2-5 TRBV5-1 TGCGCCAGCAGCTCTACATCACGACAGGGCCAAGAGACCCAGTACTTC CASSSTSRQGQETQYF
. . TRBJ2-7 TRBV7-9 TGTGCCAGCAGCTTCCGAGGCCGTAATTACGAGCAGTACTTC CASSFRGRNYEQYF
. . TRBJ2-7 TRBV12-1 TGTGCCAGCAGCCAGGGGACGGGGAAGCAGTACTTC CASSQGTGKQYF
. . TRBJ1-1 TRBV5-1 TGCGCCAGCAGCCAGGACTGGAACACTGAAGCTTTCTTT CASSQDWNTEAFF
TRBD1 . TRBJ1-2 TRBV7-9 TGTGCCAGCAGCTCCCGACAGGGCTATGGCTACACCTTC CASSSRQGYGYTF
. . TRBJ1-5 TRBV15 TGTGCCACCAGTGGAAGCGCCTATAGCAATCAGCCCCAGCATTTT CATSGSAYSNQPQHF
. . TRBJ2-7 TRBV4-2 TGTGCCAGCAGCCAAGGGCGACACGGAAGATCCGACGAGCAGTACTTC CASSQGRHGRSDEQYF
. . TRBJ1-5 TRBV21-1 TGTGCCAGCAGCAAAGAGGGGGCTTGGAGCAATCAGCCCCAGCATTTT CASSKEGAWSNQPQHF
. . TRBJ2-1 TRBV18 TGTGCCAGCTCACCATCCGGGAATGAGCAGTTCTTC CASSPSGNEQFF
TRBD2 . TRBJ2-3 TRBV6-4 TGTGCCAGCAGTGAAGCGGGAGGGCCCTGGAGCACAGATACGCAGTATTTT CASSEAGGPWSTDTQYF
TRBD1 . TRBJ1-1 TRBV7-9 TGTGCCAGCAGCTTAAAGACAGGGAGTACTGAAGCTTTCTTT CASSLKTGSTEAFF
TRBD1 . TRBJ2-3 TRBV7-2 TGTGCCAGCAGTCATACACCAGGGGGCATTAGGCAGTATTTT CASSHTPGGIRQYF
TRBD1 once TRBJ2-3 TRBV10-3 TGTGCCATCAGTGAGCTTGGGACAGGGGGCACAGATACGCAGTATTTT CAISELGTGGTDTQYF
TRBD1 . TRBJ2-3 TRBV19 TGTGCCAGTAGTATCGGACAGGTGAGCACAGATACGCAGTATTTT CASSIGQVSTDTQYF
TRBD1 . TRBJ1-1 TRBV28 TGTGCCAGCAGTTTATTCCGACAGGGAGAAGCTTTCTTT CASSLFRQGEAFF
TRBD1 once TRBJ2-5 TRBV5-1 TGCGCCAGCAGCTTGAGAAACAGGGGAATGGAGACCCAGTACTTC CASSLRNRGMETQYF
TRBD1 once TRBJ1-5 TRBV6-2/TRBV6-3 TGTGCCAGCAGTTACCGGAGACCCGGGACAGGTTATAGCAATCAGCCCCAGCATTTT CASSYRRPGTGYSNQPQHF
. . TRBJ1-1 TRBV19 TGTGCCAGTAGCGCAGGCATGAACACTGAAGCTTTCTTT CASSAGMNTEAFF
TRBD1 . TRBJ2-7 TRBV18 TGTGCCAGCTCACCACCCCCGGACAGGGGCTTTAGTTACGAGCAGTACTTC CASSPPPDRGFSYEQYF
. . TRBJ1-2 TRBV30 TGTGCCTGGAGTGTACTAAGACAGACGACCTATGGCTACACCTTC CAWSVLRQTTYGYTF
. few TRBJ2-5 TRBV7-9 TGTGCCAGCAGCCCCGGACTACCGTACCAAGAGACCCAGTACTTC CASSPGLPYQETQYF
TRBD1 . TRBJ1-2 TRBV6-1 TGTGCCAGCAGTGAAGCGAGAAGCCGGGACAGAGCTAACTATGGCTACACCTTC CASSEARSRDRANYGYTF
TRBD1 few TRBJ2-1 TRBV14 TGTGCCAGCAGCCATCGGACAGGGATTTCCTACAATGAGCAGTTCTTC CASSHRTGISYNEQFF
. . TRBJ1-1 TRBV15 TGTGCCACCAGCAGAGAGGTCAGGGACACTGAAGCTTTCTTT CATSREVRDTEAFF
. . TRBJ2-1 TRBV7-9 TGTGCCAGCAGAGGGGTCGGCAATGAGCAGTTCTTC CASRGVGNEQFF
. . TRBJ1-1 TRBV9 TGTGCCAGCAGCGTAGACCCGTTCATAGACACTGAAGCTTTCTTT CASSVDPFIDTEAFF
TRBD1 . TRBJ1-4 TRBV12-5 TGTGCTAGTGGCCGGACAGGGGGAAATGAAAAACTGTTTTTT CASGRTGGNEKLFF
. . TRBJ1-1 TRBV10-3 TGTGCCATCAGTGAGTCTGGGAGAGTCACTGAAGCTTTCTTT CAISESGRVTEAFF
TRBD1 . TRBJ1-2 TRBV27 TGTGCCAGCAGTTTATCGGACAGGGCGTATGGTGGCTACACCTTC CASSLSDRAYGGYTF
TRBD2 few TRBJ2-1 TRBV3-1/TRBV3-2 TGTGCCAGCAGCCCCGAGCGGGGATCCTACAATGAGCAGTTCTTC CASSPERGSYNEQFF
. . TRBJ1-2 TRBV30 TGTGCCTGGACCGGGGGACTCTATGGCTACACCTTC CAWTGGLYGYTF
. . TRBJ2-1 TRBV4-1 TGCGCCAGCAGCCAAGATAAACAGGGGGGGAGGTATGAGCAGTTCTTC CASSQDKQGGRYEQFF
TRBD1 . TRBJ1-2 TRBV29-1 TGCAGCGTTGCCCAAGGACAGGGACGATCTGGCTACACCTTC CSVAQGQGRSGYTF
TRBD1 . TRBJ1-2 TRBV3-1/TRBV3-2 TGTGCCAGCAGCCAGGGAATACAGGGGAAAGTCTATGGCTACACCTTC CASSQGIQGKVYGYTF
. . TRBJ1-6 TRBV4-3 TGCGCCAGCAGCCAAGACCCAGGGTCCTATAATTCACCCCTCCACTTT CASSQDPGSYNSPLHF